This entry lists 2 T cell receptor beta chains sequenced from one sample in a study of post-analysis software for immune sequencing data. Study-level findings and limits: Patients carried roughly five TRBV segments more frequently than controls did, and TRBV5-6, TRBV5-1 and TRBV20-1 were among them.

Prepared TCR beta cDNA libraries contained unique molecular identifiers. TCRdb reprocessed the PCR reads with MiXCR, giving one entry per CDR3 protein. This sample has some 690,000 distinct CDR3 sequences, with around 64% found just once. These receptors are not linked to any known antigen. Sequencing was performed on blood. The origin of the receptors is a girl aged 2 to 9 with multiple sclerosis.

This clonotype was picked up a small number of times. This sequence joins TRBV6-1 and TRBJ2-7, with D uncertain. CDR3 size: 15 residues. Germline-derived CDR1 and CDR2 are MNHNS and SASEGT. The V end lost 11 bases, the J end lost 4 bases, and 24 bases lay between the germline ends. CDR3 coding DNA: TGTGCCGCCAGTCCCCTCGGAACAGCTACTTACGAGCAGTACTTC. The encoded protein is CAASPLGTATYEQYF.

About this clonotype: Its ends do not fully match the called genes, so a read error is possible. This rearrangement joins TRBV7-2 to TRBJ2-1; 8 bases fit TRBD1. Looked up from germline, CDR1 is SGHTA and CDR2 is FQGNSA. This CDR3 is built from 16 residues. CDR3 protein: CAGSLVRTGFRNEQFF. The CDR3 DNA sequence: TGTGCCGGCAGCTTAGTGAGGACAGGGTTTCGTAATGAGCAGTTCTTC.